The sequence of this T cell receptor beta chain was determined in a study of blood T cell repertoires in COVID-19. Study in general: The samples span acute and convalescent COVID-19 from the United States, Italy and Spain. PBMCs, B-cell-depleted T cells, or T cells were the source of the cDNA or gDNA that made up the material.

In this sample, this clone turned up once. In the study's own analysis: Estimated nucleated cell counts came from reference gene primer amplification. Here immunoSEQ multiplex PCR was the method, and the copy in TCRdb shows in-frame clones only, minus some. For V, J and clone size, that table is used; D and trimming come from the DNA. The sample records some 150,000 clones, more than 65% being singletons. Germline V lookup: CDR1 SEHNR, CDR2 FQNEAQ (reference sequence). The CDR3 consists of 17 residues. The trim removed 4 bases at V and 5 bases at J, leaving 15 bases unmatched. V is TRBV7-9 and J is TRBJ2-7; TRBD2 agrees at 9 bases. The sequence derives from a woman in her forties or fifties with acute or convalescent COVID-19. The material sequenced was peripheral blood. CDR3 sequence reads: CASSSHELAGAEHEQYF. The CDR3 region has the DNA TGTGCCAGCAGCTCCCACGAACTAGCGGGCGCGGAACACGAGCAGTACTTC.